This record covers a single T cell receptor beta chain. This clonotype was detected ten times or more. The antigen it binds to is not known. No clone much larger than this one lies a single base away; base qualities are absent. The data were produced on an Illumina HiSeq 1500. In-frame beta chains were kept once TCRdb had trimmed the public reads at Q25 with fastp and called clones with MiXCR. Merged by CDR3 protein, the rows form single entries marked with the most common genes and DNA. Here the sample has fewer than 200,000 distinct CDR3 sequences; 8.5% to 10% occur a single time. The ten largest make up about 4.2% of the sample. The source of the sample is a study of T cell repertoires in cytomegalovirus infection (dated by TCRdb to between 2018 and 2020). Background on the whole study: Donor HLA type was relevant to the analysis, as public TCR beta signatures indicated carriage of CMV infection together with the matching HLA type.

The investigation overall reported the following: Carriers of CMV infection plus the relevant HLA type were discriminated by the cumulative frequency of public TCR beta family members in the study cohort and in an independent 352-donor cohort. The ex vivo response was dominated by HLA-C-restricted CMV-specific TCR beta clonotypes, which also provided the single most frequent clonotype in two of eight donors.

The germline V gene sets CDR1 to SGHNT and CDR2 to YENEEA. The CDR3 sequence holds 15 residues, the cysteine and phenylalanine included. Only CDR3 DNA is held: 45 bases, read in frame from base 1. Trimming at the junction amounts to 5 bases on V and 6 bases on J, and the germline ends lie 18 bases apart. Sequencing was carried out using PBMCs. This TCR was recovered from a human donor in good health (CMV status not recorded). Some clones in this sample may be carry-over from other donors' samples. Recombination joined TRBV11-3 with TRBJ2-3; TRBD1 might be the D gene, on 6 matching bases. The CDR3 sequence is CASSVQGPPRDTQYF. Read as DNA, the sequence is TGTGCCAGCAGCGTACAGGGCCCCCCGCGTGATACGCAGTATTTT.